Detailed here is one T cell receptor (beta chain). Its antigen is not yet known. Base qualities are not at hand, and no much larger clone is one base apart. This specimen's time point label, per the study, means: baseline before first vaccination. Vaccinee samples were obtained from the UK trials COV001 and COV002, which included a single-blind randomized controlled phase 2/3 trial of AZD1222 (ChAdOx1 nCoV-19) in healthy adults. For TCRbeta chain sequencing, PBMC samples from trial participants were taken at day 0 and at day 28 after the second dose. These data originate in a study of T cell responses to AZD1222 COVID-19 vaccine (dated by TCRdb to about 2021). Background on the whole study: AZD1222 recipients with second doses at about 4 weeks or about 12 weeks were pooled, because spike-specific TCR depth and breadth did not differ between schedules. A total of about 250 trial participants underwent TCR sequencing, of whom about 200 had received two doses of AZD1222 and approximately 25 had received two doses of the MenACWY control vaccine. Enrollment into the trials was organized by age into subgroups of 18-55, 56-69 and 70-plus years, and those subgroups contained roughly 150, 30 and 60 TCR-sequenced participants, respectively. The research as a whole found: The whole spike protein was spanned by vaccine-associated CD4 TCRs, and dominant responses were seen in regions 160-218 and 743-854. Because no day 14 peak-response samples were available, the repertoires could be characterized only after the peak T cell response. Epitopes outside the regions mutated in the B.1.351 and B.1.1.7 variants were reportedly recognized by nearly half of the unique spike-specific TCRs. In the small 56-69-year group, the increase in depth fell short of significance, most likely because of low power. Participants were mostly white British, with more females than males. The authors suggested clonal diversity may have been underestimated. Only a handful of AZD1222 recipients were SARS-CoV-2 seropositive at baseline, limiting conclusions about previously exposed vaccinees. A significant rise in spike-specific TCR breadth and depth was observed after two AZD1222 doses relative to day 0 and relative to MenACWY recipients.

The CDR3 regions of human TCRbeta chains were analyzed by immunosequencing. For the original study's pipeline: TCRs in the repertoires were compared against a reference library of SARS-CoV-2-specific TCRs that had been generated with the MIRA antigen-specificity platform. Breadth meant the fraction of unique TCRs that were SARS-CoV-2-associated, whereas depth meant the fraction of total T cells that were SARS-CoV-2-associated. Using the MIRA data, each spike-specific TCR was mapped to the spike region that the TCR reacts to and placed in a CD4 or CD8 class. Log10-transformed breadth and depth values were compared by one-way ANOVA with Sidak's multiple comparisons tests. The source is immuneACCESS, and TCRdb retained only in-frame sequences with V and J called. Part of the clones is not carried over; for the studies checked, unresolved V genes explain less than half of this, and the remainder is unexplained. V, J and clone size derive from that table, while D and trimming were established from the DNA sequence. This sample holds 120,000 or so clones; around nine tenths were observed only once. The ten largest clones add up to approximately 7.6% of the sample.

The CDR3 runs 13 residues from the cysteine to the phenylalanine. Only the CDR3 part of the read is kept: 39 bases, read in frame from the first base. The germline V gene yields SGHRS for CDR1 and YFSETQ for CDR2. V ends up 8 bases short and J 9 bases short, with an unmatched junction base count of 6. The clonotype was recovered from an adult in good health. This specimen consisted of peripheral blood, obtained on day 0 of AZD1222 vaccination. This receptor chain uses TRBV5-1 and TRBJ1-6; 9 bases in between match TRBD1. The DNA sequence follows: TGCGCCAGTACCGGGACAGGGCCTTCACCCCTCCACTTT. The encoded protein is CASTGTGPSPLHF.